This paragraph reports one TCR beta chain. Its specificity is not known. CDR1 and CDR2 from the germline V gene are SEHNR and FQNEAQ (reference sequence). V lost 10 bases and J 6 bases, leaving 16 bases between the germline ends. This CDR3 comprises 14 residues. This sample stems from a study of T cell responses to AZD1222 COVID-19 vaccine. TCRdb's table, derived via immunoSEQ multiplex PCR, lists solely in-frame clones and lacks some. The table shows about 120,000 clones, with 85% to 95% occurring only once. Regarding the study as a whole: Spike-specific TCR breadth and depth grew following two AZD1222 doses. All repertoire sampling was performed exclusively after the peak T cell response.

V is TRBV7-9 and J is TRBJ1-6; D is unclear. Sequencing was performed on peripheral blood, taken on day 0 of AZD1222 vaccination. The TCR originated in an adult in good health. CDR3 protein: CAIAGIQLNSPLHF. The DNA for the CDR3 is TGTGCCATTGCCGGGATCCAACTTAATTCACCCCTCCACTTT.